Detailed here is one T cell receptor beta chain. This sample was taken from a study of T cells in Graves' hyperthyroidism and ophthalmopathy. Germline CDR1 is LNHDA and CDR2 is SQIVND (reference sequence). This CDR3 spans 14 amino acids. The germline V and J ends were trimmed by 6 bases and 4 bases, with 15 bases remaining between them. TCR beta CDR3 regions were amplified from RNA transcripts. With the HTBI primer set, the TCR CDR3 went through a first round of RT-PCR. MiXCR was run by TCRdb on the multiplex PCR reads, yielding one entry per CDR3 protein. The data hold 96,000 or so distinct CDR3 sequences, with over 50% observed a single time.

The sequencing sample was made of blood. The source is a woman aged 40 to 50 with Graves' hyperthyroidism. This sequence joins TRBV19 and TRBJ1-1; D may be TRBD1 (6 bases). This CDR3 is CASRRSGEATEAFF. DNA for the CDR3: TGTGCCAGTAGACGGTCAGGGGAGGCCACTGAAGCTTTCTTT.